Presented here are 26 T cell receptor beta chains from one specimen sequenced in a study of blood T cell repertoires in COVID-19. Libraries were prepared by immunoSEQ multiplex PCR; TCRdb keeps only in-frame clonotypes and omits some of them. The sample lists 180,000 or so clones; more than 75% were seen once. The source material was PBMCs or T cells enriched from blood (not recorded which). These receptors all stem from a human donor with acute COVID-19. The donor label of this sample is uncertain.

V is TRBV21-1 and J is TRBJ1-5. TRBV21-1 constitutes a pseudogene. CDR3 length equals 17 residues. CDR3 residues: CASSDRVRDYSNQPQHF. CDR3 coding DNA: TGTGCCAGCAGCGACCGGGTCAGAGATTATAGCAATCAGCCCCAGCATTTT.

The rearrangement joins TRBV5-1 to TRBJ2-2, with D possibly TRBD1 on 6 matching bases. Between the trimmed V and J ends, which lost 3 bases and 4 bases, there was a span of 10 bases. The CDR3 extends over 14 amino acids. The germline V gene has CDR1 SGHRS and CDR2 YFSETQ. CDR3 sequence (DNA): TGCGCCAGCAGCTCCGGGACACTCACCGGGGAGCTGTTTTTT. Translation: CASSSGTLTGELFF.

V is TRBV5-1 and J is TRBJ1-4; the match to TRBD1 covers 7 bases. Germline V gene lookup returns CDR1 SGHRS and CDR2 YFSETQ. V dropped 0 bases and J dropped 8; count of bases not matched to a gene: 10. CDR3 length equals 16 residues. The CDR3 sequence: CASSLDGQAREEKLFF. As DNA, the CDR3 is TGCGCCAGCAGCTTGGATGGACAGGCCAGGGAGGAAAAACTGTTTTTT.

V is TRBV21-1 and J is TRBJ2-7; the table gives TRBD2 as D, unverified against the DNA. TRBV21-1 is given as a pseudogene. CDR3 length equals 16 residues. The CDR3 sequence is CASSKREDTRSYEQYF. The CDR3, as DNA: TGTGCCAGCAGCAAAAGGGAGGACACTCGCTCCTACGAGCAGTACTTC.

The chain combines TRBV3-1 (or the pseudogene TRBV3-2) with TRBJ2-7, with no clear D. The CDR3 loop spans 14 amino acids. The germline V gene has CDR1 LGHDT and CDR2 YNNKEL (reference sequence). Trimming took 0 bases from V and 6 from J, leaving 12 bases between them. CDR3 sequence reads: CASSQDSVPGEQYF. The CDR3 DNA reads TGTGCCAGCAGCCAAGATTCCGTTCCGGGCGAGCAGTACTTC.

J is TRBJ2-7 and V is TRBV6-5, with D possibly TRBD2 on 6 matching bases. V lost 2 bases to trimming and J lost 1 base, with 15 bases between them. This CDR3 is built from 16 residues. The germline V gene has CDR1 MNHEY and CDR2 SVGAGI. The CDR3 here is CASSYGSGVESYEQYF. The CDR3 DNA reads TGTGCCAGCAGTTACGGTTCGGGGGTAGAGTCCTACGAGCAGTACTTC.

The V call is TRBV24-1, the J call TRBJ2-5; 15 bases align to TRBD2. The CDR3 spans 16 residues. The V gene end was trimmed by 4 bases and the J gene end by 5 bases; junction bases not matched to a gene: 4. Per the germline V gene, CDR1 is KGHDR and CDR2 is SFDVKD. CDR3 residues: CATSDPGLAGGETQYF. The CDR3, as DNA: TGTGCCACCAGTGACCCCGGACTAGCGGGAGGGGAGACCCAGTACTTC.

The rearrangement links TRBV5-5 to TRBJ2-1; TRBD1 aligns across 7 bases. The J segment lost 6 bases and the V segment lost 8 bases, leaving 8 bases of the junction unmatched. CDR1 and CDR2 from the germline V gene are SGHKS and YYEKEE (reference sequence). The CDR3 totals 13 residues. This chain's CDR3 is CASSARDSNEQFF. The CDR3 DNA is TGTGCCAGTTCCGCCCGGGACAGCAATGAGCAGTTCTTC.

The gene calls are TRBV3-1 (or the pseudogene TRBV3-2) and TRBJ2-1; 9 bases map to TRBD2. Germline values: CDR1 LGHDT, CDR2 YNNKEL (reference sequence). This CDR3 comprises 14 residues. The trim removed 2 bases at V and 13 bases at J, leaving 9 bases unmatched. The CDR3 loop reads CASSQSSGGPSQFF. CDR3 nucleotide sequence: TGTGCCAGCAGCCAATCCAGCGGGGGGCCTTCTCAGTTCTTC.

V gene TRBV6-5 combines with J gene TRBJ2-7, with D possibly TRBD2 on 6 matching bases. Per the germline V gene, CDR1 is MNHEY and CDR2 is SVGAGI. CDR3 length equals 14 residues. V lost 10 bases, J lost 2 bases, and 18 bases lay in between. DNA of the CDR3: TGTGCCACAGAGGCCGGGACTGTACCCTACGAGCAGTACTTC. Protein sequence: CATEAGTVPYEQYF.

The DNA for the CDR3 is TGTGCCAGTAGTATTGAGGGCTGGACTGAAGCTTTCTTT. This sequence encodes CASSIEGWTEAFF. This sequence joins TRBV19 and TRBJ1-1, with D uncertain. V was pared by 3 bases and J by 5 bases, with 10 bases between. Germline CDR1 LNHDA, CDR2 SQIVND (reference sequence). CDR3 length: 13 amino acids.

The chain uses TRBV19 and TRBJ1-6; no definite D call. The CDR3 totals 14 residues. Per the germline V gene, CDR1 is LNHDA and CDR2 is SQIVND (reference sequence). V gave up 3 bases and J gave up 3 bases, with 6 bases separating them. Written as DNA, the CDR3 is TGTGCCAGTAGTATGGAGGACTATAATTCACCCCTCCACTTT. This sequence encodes CASSMEDYNSPLHF. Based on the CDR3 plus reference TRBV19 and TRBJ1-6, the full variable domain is DGGITQSPKYLFRKEGQNVTLSCEQNLNHDAMYWYRQDPGQGLRLIYYSQIVNDFQKGDIAEGYSVSREKKESFPLTVTSAQKNPTAFYLCASSMEDYNSPLHFGNGTRLTVT.

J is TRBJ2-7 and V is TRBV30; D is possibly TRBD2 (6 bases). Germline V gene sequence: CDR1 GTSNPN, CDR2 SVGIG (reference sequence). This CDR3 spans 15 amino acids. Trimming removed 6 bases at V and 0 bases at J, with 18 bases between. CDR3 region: CACISRDSGSYEQYF. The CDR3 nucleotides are TGTGCCTGTATCTCTCGGGACTCAGGCTCCTACGAGCAGTACTTC.

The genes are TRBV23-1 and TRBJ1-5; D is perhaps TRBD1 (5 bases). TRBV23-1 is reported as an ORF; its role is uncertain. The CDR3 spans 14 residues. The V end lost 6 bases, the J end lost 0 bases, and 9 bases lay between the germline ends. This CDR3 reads CASRGGDSNQPQHF. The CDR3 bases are TGCGCCAGCAGGGGGGGTGATAGCAATCAGCCCCAGCATTTT.

The CDR3 nucleotides are TGTGCCAGCAGCTTAGGCCCGGGCAATGAGCAGTTCTTC. Its protein is CASSLGPGNEQFF. This sequence joins TRBV13 and TRBJ2-1; D is unresolved. The CDR3 runs 13 residues. CDR1 and CDR2 from the germline V gene are PRHDT and FYEKMQ (reference sequence). With 0 bases removed from V and 6 bases from J, the gap between germline ends came to 6 bases.

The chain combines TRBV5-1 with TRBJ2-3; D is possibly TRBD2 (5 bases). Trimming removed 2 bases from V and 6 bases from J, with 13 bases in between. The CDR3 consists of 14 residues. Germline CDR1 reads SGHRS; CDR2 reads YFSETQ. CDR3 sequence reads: CASSFYLGGDTQYF. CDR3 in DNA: TGCGCCAGCAGCTTCTACCTGGGCGGGGATACGCAGTATTTT.

The DNA for the CDR3 is TGTGCCAGCAGTCAGGGACTAGCGCAGTACTTC. Protein product: CASSQGLAQYF. The rearrangement links TRBV27 to TRBJ2-7, with 9 positions matching TRBD2. The V gene end was trimmed by 5 bases and the J gene end by 9 bases; junction bases not matched to a gene: 2. Germline lookup yields CDR1 MNHEY and CDR2 SMNVEV (reference sequence). The CDR3 spans 11 residues.

CDR3 bases: TGTGCCAGCAGCCAAAGGACAGGGGATGGCTACACCTTC. Encoded protein: CASSQRTGDGYTF. The rearrangement joins TRBV3-1 (or the pseudogene TRBV3-2) to TRBJ1-2; 9 nucleotides agree with TRBD1. V was clipped by 2 bases and J by 6 bases; unmatched bases: 1. The CDR3 sequence is 13 residues long. In germline, CDR1 is LGHDT, CDR2 YNNKEL (reference sequence).

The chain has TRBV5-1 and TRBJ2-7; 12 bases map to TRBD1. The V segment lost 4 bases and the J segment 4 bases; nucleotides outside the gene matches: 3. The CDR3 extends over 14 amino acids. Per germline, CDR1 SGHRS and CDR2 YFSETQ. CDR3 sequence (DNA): TGCGCCAGCAGCCCGGGACAGGGGGCTTACGAGCAGTACTTC. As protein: CASSPGQGAYEQYF.

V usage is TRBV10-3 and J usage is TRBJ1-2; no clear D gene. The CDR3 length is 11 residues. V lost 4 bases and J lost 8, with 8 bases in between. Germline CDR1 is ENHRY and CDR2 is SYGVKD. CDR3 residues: CAISGYRGYTF. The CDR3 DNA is TGTGCCATCAGTGGATACCGGGGCTACACCTTC.

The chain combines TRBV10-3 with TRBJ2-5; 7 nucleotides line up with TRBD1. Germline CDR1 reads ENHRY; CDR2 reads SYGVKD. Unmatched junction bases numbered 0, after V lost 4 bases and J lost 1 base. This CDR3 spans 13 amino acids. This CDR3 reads CAISAGGQETQYF. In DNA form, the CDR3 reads TGTGCCATCAGTGCAGGGGGCCAAGAGACCCAGTACTTC.

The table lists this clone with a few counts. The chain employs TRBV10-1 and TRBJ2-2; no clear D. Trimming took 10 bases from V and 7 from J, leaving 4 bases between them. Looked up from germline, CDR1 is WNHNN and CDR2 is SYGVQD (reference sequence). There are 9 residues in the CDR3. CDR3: CAIRGELFF. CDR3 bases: TGCGCCATCCGCGGGGAGCTGTTTTTT.

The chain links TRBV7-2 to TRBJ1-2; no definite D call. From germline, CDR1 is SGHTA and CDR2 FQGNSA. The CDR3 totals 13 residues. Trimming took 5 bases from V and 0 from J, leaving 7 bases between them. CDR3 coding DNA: TGTGCCAGCAGCCAGACATCTAACTATGGCTACACCTTC. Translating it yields CASSQTSNYGYTF.

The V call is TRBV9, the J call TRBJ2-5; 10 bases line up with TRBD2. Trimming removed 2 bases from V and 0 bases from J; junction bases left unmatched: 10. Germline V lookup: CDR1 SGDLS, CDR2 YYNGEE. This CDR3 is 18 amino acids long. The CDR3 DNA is TGTGCCAGCAGCGTGGGGCTAGCGGGGGCCGGGGACCAAGAGACCCAGTACTTC. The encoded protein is CASSVGLAGAGDQETQYF.

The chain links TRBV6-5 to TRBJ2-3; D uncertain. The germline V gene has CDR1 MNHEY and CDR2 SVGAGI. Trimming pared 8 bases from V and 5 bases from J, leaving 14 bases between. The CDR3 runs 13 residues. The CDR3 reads CASGSRQRDTQYF. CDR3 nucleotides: TGTGCCAGCGGTTCTAGGCAAAGAGATACGCAGTATTTT.

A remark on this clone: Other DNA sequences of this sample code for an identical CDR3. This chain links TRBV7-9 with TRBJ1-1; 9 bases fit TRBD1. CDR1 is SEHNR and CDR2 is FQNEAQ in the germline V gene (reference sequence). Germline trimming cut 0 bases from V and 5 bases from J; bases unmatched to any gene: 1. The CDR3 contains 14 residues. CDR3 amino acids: CASSLAGQGTEAFF. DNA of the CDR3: TGTGCCAGCAGCTTAGCGGGACAGGGAACTGAAGCTTTCTTT.